This TCR beta chain comes out of a study of blood T cell repertoires in COVID-19. Produced via immunoSEQ multiplex PCR; TCRdb's table is partial and in-frame only. Among roughly 290,000 clones, around 85% were seen once, and the ten largest hold about 5.5%. V was clipped by 3 bases and J by 2 bases; unmatched bases: 4. Germline V gene lookup returns CDR1 SGHTA and CDR2 FQGNSA. This CDR3 contains 14 residues. The chain carries TRBV7-2 and TRBJ2-7; 7 nucleotides match TRBD2. Source material: PBMCs or T cells enriched from blood (not recorded which). The sequence was obtained from a woman in her thirties or forties who had recovered from COVID-19. CDR3 in DNA: TGTGCCAGCAGCTTCGCGGGGGTCCCCTACGAGCAGTACTTC. This encodes CASSFAGVPYEQYF. Together with reference TRBV7-2 and TRBJ2-7, the CDR3 gives the full variable domain: GAGVSQSPSNKVTEKGKDVELRCDPISGHTALYWYRQSLGQGLEFLIYFQGNSAPDKSGLPSDRFSAERTGGSVSTLTIQRTQQEDSAVYLCASSFAGVPYEQYFGPGTRLTVT.